This passage covers 28 T cell receptor beta chains from one sample sequenced in a study of PD-L1 blockade in urothelial cancer. The time point was: peripheral blood 6 weeks after treatment start. The repertoire was sequenced with immunoSEQ multiplex PCR; TCRdb's copy has only in-frame clones and lacks some. The table includes approximately 93,000 clones, approximately 87% detected once. Sequencing used PBMCs, obtained around atezolizumab (anti-PD-L1) treatment. These receptors originate from a man aged 65 to 79 with urothelial cancer.

The chain employs TRBV27 and TRBJ2-7; D is possibly TRBD1 (6 bases). The V end was cut by 5 bases, the J end by 5 bases, with 22 bases between. Germline V gene data show CDR1 as MNHEY and CDR2 as SMNVEV (reference sequence). The CDR3 is 16 amino acids. The CDR3 DNA reads as TGTGCCAGCAGTCAGGGATGGGGGCGCAACAGGAACGAGCAGTACTTC. This sequence encodes CASSQGWGRNRNEQYF.

The V and J genes are TRBV5-1 and TRBJ2-1; D may be TRBD2 (5 bases). Germline CDR1 and CDR2: SGHRS and YFSETQ. Trimming removed 5 bases from V and 0 bases from J, with 12 bases in between. The CDR3 has 15 amino acids. The CDR3 loop reads CASSPSWSSYNEQFF. CDR3 in DNA: TGCGCCAGCAGTCCTAGCTGGAGCTCCTACAATGAGCAGTTCTTC.

This clone was found a few times. The CDR3 protein is CASSLRYRVLGTDTQYF. In DNA form, the CDR3 reads TGTGCCAGCAGTTTACGCTACCGGGTCCTTGGCACAGATACGCAGTATTTT. This chain links TRBV27 with TRBJ2-3; D remains ambiguous. Germline V lookup: CDR1 MNHEY, CDR2 SMNVEV (reference sequence). Trimming shortened V by 2 bases and J by 1 base, and 16 bases separated the two germline ends. The CDR3 contains 17 residues.

This clone occurred once. This sequence joins TRBV18 and TRBJ2-5; 8 bases match TRBD2. Per germline, CDR1 KGHSH and CDR2 LQKENI. Trimming took 0 bases from V and 3 from J; bases not matched to a gene: 3. The CDR3 totals 15 residues. In DNA, the CDR3 is TGTGCCAGCTCACCACCTAGCGGGGACAAAGAGACCCAGTACTTC. Amino acid sequence: CASSPPSGDKETQYF.

The V call is TRBV30, the J call TRBJ1-1, with D tentatively TRBD1 (5 bases). V lost 1 base, J lost 5 bases, and 11 bases lay in between. The CDR3 extends over 13 amino acids. Germline loops: CDR1 GTSNPN, CDR2 SVGIG (reference sequence). Written as DNA, the CDR3 is TGTGCCTGGAGTGGCAGGGAAGGGACTGAAGCTTTCTTT. It encodes CAWSGREGTEAFF.

This sequence joins TRBV5-6 and TRBJ2-7; the match to TRBD2 covers 11 bases. The CDR3 has 15 amino acids. V lost 4 bases, J lost 2 bases, and 5 bases stayed unmatched. Germline V gives CDR1 SGHDT, CDR2 YYEEEE. The CDR3 reads CASSPGLAGTYEQYF. The DNA of the CDR3 is TGTGCCAGCAGCCCTGGACTAGCGGGTACCTACGAGCAGTACTTC.

The chain joins TRBV4-1 to TRBJ1-4, with 7 bases fitting TRBD1. V trimming: 6 bases; J trimming: 7 bases; junction bases outside the gene matches: 14. Germline V CDR1 and CDR2: MGHRA, YSYEKL. There are 16 residues in the CDR3. For the CDR3, the DNA is TGCGCCAGCAGGCCTACCCGGGACAGCCGGGGTGAAAAACTGTTTTTT. Protein: CASRPTRDSRGEKLFF.

The chain recombines TRBV7-9 with TRBJ2-1; 12 bases map to TRBD1. The V gene end was trimmed by 3 bases and the J gene end by 8 bases; junction bases not matched to a gene: 8. CDR3 size: 16 residues. Germline CDR1 SEHNR, CDR2 FQNEAQ (reference sequence). This CDR3 reads CASSFSGTGGLDEQFF. DNA for the CDR3: TGTGCCAGCAGCTTTTCCGGGACAGGGGGCCTCGATGAGCAGTTCTTC.

The rearrangement links TRBV7-2 to TRBJ1-6; 8 nucleotides align to TRBD1. Germline CDR1 reads SGHTA; CDR2 reads FQGNSA. The junction had 17 bases not matched to a gene; V was cut back by 5 bases and J by 5 bases. The CDR3 loop spans 19 amino acids. The CDR3 sequence: CASSRTDIYRGWDNSPLHF. DNA of the CDR3: TGTGCCAGCAGCCGCACTGATATCTACAGGGGGTGGGATAATTCACCCCTCCACTTT.

This clone was observed a few times. V usage is TRBV30 and J usage is TRBJ1-1; D possibly corresponds to TRBD1 (6 bases). CDR1 and CDR2 from the germline V gene are GTSNPN and SVGIG (reference sequence). The CDR3 has 13 residues. Trimming took 6 bases from V and 2 from J, leaving 13 bases between them. CDR3 region: CACTGLGNTEAFF. In DNA, the CDR3 is TGTGCCTGCACAGGGCTAGGTAACACTGAAGCTTTCTTT.

The rearrangement joins TRBV7-9 to TRBJ1-4, with D possibly being TRBD1 (5 bases). This CDR3 region has 14 residues. Per the germline V gene, CDR1 is SEHNR and CDR2 is FQNEAQ (reference sequence). Trimming shortened V by 4 bases and J by 10 bases, and 16 bases separated the two germline ends. CDR3 in DNA: TGTGCCAGCAGCTGGGGCGGGGGTCAAGGAAAACTGTTTTTT. This sequence encodes CASSWGGGQGKLFF.

This chain connects TRBV11-2 to TRBJ2-5; no definite D call. In germline, CDR1 is SGHAT, CDR2 FQNNGV. The CDR3 sequence is 12 residues long. V was clipped by 5 bases and J by 1 base, with 5 bases between them. Written as DNA, the CDR3 is TGTGCCAGCAGCCACTCCCAAGAGACCCAGTACTTC. Encoded protein: CASSHSQETQYF. Full variable domain (missing parts from reference TRBV11-2 and TRBJ2-5): EAGVAQSPRYKIIEKRQSVAFWCNPISGHATLYWYQQILGQGPKLLIQFQNNGVVDDSQLPKDRFSAERLKGVDSTLKIQPAKLEDSAVYLCASSHSQETQYFGPGTRLLVL.

This clone has a single count. The V call is TRBV7-9, the J call TRBJ2-2, with D possibly TRBD2 on 5 matching bases. V was pared by 11 bases and J by 1 base, with 17 bases between. The germline gives CDR1 SEHNR, CDR2 FQNEAQ (reference sequence). The length of the CDR3 is 15 residues. This CDR3 reads CAYLYGGGNTGELFF. The CDR3 bases are TGTGCCTACCTGTATGGAGGCGGGAACACCGGGGAGCTGTTTTTT.

This chain links TRBV6-1 with TRBJ1-1; D is unresolved. The CDR3 sequence is 12 residues long. The V end lost 5 bases, the J end lost 7 bases, and 11 bases lay between the germline ends. Germline values: CDR1 MNHNS, CDR2 SASEGT. CDR3 nucleotide sequence: TGTGCCAGCAGTCTGGCGGGAAATGAAGCTTTCTTT. Its protein is CASSLAGNEAFF.

This clone came up once. The V call is TRBV19, the J call TRBJ2-1; 10 bases agree with TRBD2. Per germline, CDR1 LNHDA and CDR2 SQIVND (reference sequence). Trimming took 1 base from V and 3 from J; bases not matched to a gene: 12. The CDR3 has 19 amino acids. In DNA form, the CDR3 reads TGTGCCAGTAGTATAGCCCCCAGCGGGAGGGCCGATGGCTACAATGAGCAGTTCTTC. Translated, it gives CASSIAPSGRADGYNEQFF.

V usage is TRBV10-1 and J usage is TRBJ1-5, with a possible D match to TRBD1 (6 bases). The CDR3 loop spans 16 amino acids. Looked up from germline, CDR1 is WNHNN and CDR2 is SYGVQD (reference sequence). Trimming took 5 bases from V and 1 from J, leaving 15 bases between them. This CDR3 reads CASSTIGGISNQPQHF. The CDR3 nucleotides read TGCGCCAGCAGTACCATAGGGGGTATAAGCAATCAGCCCCAGCATTTT.

The chain carries TRBV6-6 and TRBJ2-2; possibly TRBD1 for D (6 bases). Trimming removed 7 bases at V and 2 bases at J, with 11 bases between. Per germline, CDR1 MNHNY and CDR2 SVGAGI (reference sequence). The CDR3 extends over 14 amino acids. The CDR3 DNA reads TGTGCCAGCACTCCGGACAGAAACACCGGGGAGCTGTTTTTT. This gives the protein CASTPDRNTGELFF.

CDR3 sequence (DNA): TGTGCCAGCAGTGTCTCGCCCAGGGGCAATCAGCCCCAGCATTTT. It specifies CASSVSPRGNQPQHF. This chain uses TRBV2 with TRBJ1-5; possible D gene TRBD1, 5 bases. The CDR3 runs 15 residues. Germline CDR1 reads SNHLY; CDR2 reads FYNNEI. Trimming shortened V by 4 bases and J by 2 bases, and 12 bases separated the two germline ends.

This chain connects TRBV27 to TRBJ2-7; 7 bases map to TRBD2. The CDR3 runs to 16 residues. The V gene end was trimmed by 3 bases and the J gene end by 5 bases; junction bases not matched to a gene: 13. Germline CDR1 and CDR2: MNHEY and SMNVEV (reference sequence). For the CDR3, the DNA is TGTGCCAGCAGTTTTGGGTGGCGGGAGAACGGGAACGAGCAGTACTTC. This sequence encodes CASSFGWRENGNEQYF.

This clone was seen only a few times. The chain has TRBV5-4 and TRBJ1-4, with unresolved D. V shed 4 bases and J shed 7 bases, with 20 bases lying between them. Germline assignment: CDR1 SGHNT and CDR2 YYREEE (reference sequence). The CDR3 contains 16 residues. This CDR3 reads CASSQAARLIGEKLFF. CDR3 in DNA: TGTGCCAGCAGCCAAGCCGCCCGGTTGATTGGTGAAAAACTGTTTTTT.

This clone was found once. The rearrangement joins TRBV18 to TRBJ1-4; D is possibly TRBD1 (5 bases). Germline V gene data show CDR1 as KGHSH and CDR2 as LQKENI. Trimming cost V 5 bases and J 7 bases, with 17 bases left between them. The CDR3 covers 15 residues. Here the CDR3 reads CASSTDTGRGEKLFF. The DNA for the CDR3 is TGTGCCAGCTCAACGGACACTGGGCGGGGTGAAAAACTGTTTTTT.

The chain employs TRBV10-3 and TRBJ1-4, with 7 bases lining up with TRBD1. CDR3 size: 15 residues. With V trimmed by 10 bases and J by 0 bases, 8 bases remained unmatched. The V gene's germline CDR1 is ENHRY and CDR2 SYGVKD. CDR3 region: CASEDTGATNEKLFF. CDR3 DNA sequence: TGTGCCAGCGAGGACACAGGGGCAACTAATGAAAAACTGTTTTTT.

The chain couples TRBV6-6 to TRBJ2-5; weak D call: TRBD1 (7 bases). This CDR3 has 14 amino acids. Germline V gene lookup returns CDR1 MNHNY and CDR2 SVGAGI (reference sequence). V lost 6 bases to trimming and J lost 5 bases, with 16 bases between them. The CDR3 coding sequence is TGTGCCAGCAGGGAGGGGGCGGGTTGGGAGACCCAGTACTTC. Its translation: CASREGAGWETQYF.

The genes are TRBV11-2 and TRBJ2-3, with D hard to call. The CDR3 is 13 residues long. Trimming stripped 5 bases from V and 2 bases from J, with 8 bases between. Germline V gene lookup returns CDR1 SGHAT and CDR2 FQNNGV. The CDR3 DNA follows: TGTGCCAGCAGCGCACAGATCACAGATACGCAGTATTTT. Amino acid sequence: CASSAQITDTQYF.

V and J are TRBV7-6 and TRBJ2-3, with a weak D call TRBD2 (6 bases). The CDR3 sequence is 15 residues long. Per germline, CDR1 SGHVS and CDR2 FNYEAQ. V dropped 1 base and J dropped 2 bases, with 10 bases sitting between them. The CDR3 coding sequence is TGTGCCAGCAGCTTAGAAGGCGGGGTCACAGATACGCAGTATTTT. This translates into CASSLEGGVTDTQYF.

This clone has a handful of counts. The rearrangement uses TRBV5-4 and TRBJ2-1, with D maybe TRBD2 (5 bases). Germline V gene data show CDR1 as SGHNT and CDR2 as YYREEE (reference sequence). V lost 4 bases and J lost 10, with 15 bases in between. There are 13 residues in the CDR3. As DNA, the CDR3 is TGTGCCAGCAGCCAAAGATACGAGGGCGAGCAGTTCTTC. Translation gives CASSQRYEGEQFF.

Only one count was recorded for this clone. The chain couples TRBV7-9 to TRBJ1-5; 10 nucleotides agree with TRBD1. CDR1 is SEHNR, CDR2 FQNEAQ, per germline (reference sequence). CDR3 size: 15 residues. J lost 2 bases, V lost 5 bases, and 3 bases had no gene match. CDR3 in amino acids: CASSPGTGGNQPQHF. The DNA of the CDR3 is TGTGCCAGCAGCCCCGGGACAGGGGGCAATCAGCCCCAGCATTTT.

This rearrangement joins TRBV19 to TRBJ1-5; a weak D match, TRBD1 (6 bases). V lost 7 bases, J lost 6 bases, and 19 bases lay in between. This CDR3 is built from 15 residues. Germline CDR1 reads LNHDA; CDR2 reads SQIVND (reference sequence). This chain's CDR3 is CASTETGIRGQPQHF. The DNA of the CDR3 is TGTGCCAGTACCGAGACAGGTATACGGGGTCAGCCCCAGCATTTT.